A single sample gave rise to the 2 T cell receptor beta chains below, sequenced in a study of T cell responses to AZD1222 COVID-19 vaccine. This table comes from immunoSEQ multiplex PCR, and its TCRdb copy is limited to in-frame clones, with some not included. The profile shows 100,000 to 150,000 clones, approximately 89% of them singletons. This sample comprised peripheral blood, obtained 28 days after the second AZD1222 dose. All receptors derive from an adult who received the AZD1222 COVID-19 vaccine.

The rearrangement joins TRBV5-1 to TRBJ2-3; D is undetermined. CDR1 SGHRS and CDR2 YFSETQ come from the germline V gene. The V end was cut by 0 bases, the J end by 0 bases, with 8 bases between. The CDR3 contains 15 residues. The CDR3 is CASSLGDTSTDTQYF. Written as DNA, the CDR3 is TGCGCCAGCAGCTTGGGAGACACCAGCACAGATACGCAGTATTTT.

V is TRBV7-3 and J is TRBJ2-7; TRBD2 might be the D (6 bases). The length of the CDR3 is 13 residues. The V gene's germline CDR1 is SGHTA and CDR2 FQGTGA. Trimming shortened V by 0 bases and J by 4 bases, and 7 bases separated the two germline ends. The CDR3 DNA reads TGTGCCAGCAGCTTAACGGGAGGATACGAGCAGTACTTC. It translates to CASSLTGGYEQYF. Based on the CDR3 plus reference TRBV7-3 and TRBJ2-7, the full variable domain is GAGVSQTPSNKVTEKGKYVELRCDPISGHTALYWYRQSLGQGPEFLIYFQGTGAADDSGLPNDRFFAVRPEGSVSTLKIQRTERGDSAVYLCASSLTGGYEQYFGPGTRLTVT.